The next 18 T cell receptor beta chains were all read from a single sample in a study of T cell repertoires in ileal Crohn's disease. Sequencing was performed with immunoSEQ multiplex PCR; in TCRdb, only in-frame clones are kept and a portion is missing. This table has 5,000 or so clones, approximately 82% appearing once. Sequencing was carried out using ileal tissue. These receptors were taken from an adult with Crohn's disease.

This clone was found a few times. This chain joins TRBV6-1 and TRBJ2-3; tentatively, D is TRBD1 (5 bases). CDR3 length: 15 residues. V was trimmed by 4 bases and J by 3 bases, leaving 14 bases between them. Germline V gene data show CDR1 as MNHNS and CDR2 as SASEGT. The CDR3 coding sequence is TGTGCCAGCAGTGTCAGGGTAGTAGTAACAGATACGCAGTATTTT. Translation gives CASSVRVVVTDTQYF.

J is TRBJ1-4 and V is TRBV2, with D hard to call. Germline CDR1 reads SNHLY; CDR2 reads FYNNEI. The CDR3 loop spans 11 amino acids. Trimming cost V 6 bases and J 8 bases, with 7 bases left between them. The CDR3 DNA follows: TGTGCCAGCAGATCGGGGGAAAAACTGTTTTTT. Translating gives CASRSGEKLFF.

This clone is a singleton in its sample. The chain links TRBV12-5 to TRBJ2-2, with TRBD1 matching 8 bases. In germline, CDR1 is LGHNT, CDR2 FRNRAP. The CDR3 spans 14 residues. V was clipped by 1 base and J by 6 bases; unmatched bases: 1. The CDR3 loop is CASGLGQGSGELFF. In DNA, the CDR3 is TGTGCTAGTGGTTTGGGACAGGGGTCCGGGGAGCTGTTTTTT.

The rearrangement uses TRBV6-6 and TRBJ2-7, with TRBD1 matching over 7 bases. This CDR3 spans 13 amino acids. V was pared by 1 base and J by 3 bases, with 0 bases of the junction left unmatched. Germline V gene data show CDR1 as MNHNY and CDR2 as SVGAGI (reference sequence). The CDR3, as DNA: TGTGCCAGCAGTTACTGGACAGGCTACGAGCAGTACTTC. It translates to CASSYWTGYEQYF.

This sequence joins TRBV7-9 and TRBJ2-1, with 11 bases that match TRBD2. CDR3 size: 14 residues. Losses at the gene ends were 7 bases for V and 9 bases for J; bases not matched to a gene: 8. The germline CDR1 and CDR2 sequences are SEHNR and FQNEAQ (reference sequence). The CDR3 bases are TGTGCCAGCACCGCGGGACTAGCGGAGGCTGAGCAGTTCTTC. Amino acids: CASTAGLAEAEQFF.

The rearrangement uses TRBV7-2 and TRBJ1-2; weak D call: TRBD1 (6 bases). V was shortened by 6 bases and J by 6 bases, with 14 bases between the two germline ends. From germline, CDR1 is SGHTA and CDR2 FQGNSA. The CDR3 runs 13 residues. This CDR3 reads CASSYRDNHGYTF. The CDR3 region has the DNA TGTGCCAGCAGTTACCGGGACAATCATGGCTACACCTTC.

CDR3 sequence: CASSRDRGGSYNEQFF. The CDR3 DNA reads TGCGCCAGCAGCAGGGACAGGGGAGGGTCCTACAATGAGCAGTTCTTC. The chain couples TRBV5-1 to TRBJ2-1, with 10 positions matching TRBD1. The CDR3 spans 16 residues. V trimming: 4 bases; J trimming: 1 base; junction bases outside the gene matches: 5. Germline assignment: CDR1 SGHRS and CDR2 YFSETQ.

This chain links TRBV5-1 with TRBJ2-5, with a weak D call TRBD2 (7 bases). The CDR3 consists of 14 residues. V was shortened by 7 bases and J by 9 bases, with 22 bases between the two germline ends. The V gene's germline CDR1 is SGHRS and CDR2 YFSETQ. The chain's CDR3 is CASPRGGQTNSQYF. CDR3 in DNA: TGCGCCAGCCCAAGGGGGGGGCAGACAAATTCCCAGTACTTC.

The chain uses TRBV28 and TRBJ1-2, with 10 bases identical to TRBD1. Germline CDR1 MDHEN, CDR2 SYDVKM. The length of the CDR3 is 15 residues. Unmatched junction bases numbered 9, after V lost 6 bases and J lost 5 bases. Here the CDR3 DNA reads TGTGCCAGCAGACCGGGACAGGGGACCCGATATGGCTACACCTTC. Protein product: CASRPGQGTRYGYTF.

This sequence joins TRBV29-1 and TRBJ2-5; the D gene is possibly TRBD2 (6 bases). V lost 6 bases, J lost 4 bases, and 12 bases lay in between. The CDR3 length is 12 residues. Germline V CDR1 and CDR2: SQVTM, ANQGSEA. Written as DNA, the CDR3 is TGCAGCGTGAGGGGAGGCGGAGAGACCCAGTACTTC. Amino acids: CSVRGGGETQYF.

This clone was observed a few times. CDR3 sequence (DNA): TGTGCCAGCTCACCACTATCGACACCACCTATGAACACTGAAGCTTTCTTT. It translates to CASSPLSTPPMNTEAFF. The chain links TRBV18 to TRBJ1-1; unclear D gene. The V gene lost 1 base and the J gene lost 0 bases, with 15 bases spanning the gap. Germline values: CDR1 KGHSH, CDR2 LQKENI. CDR3 length: 17 residues. Complete variable domain (other parts from reference TRBV18 and TRBJ1-1): NAGVMQNPRHLVRRRGQEARLRCSPMKGHSHVYWYRQLPEEGLKFMVYLQKENIIDESGMPKERFSAEFPKEGPSILRIQQVVRGDSAAYFCASSPLSTPPMNTEAFFGQGTRLTVV.

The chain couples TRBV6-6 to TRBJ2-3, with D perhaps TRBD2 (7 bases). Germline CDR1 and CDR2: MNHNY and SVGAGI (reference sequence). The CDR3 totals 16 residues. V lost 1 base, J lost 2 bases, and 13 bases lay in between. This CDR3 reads CASSYLGGRPTDTQYF. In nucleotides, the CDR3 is TGTGCCAGCAGTTACTTGGGGGGGCGCCCCACAGATACGCAGTATTTT.

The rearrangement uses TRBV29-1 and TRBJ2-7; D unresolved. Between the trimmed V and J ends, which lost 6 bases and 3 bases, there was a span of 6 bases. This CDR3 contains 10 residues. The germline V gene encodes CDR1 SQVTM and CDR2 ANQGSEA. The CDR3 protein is CSVQNYEQYF. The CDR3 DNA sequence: TGCAGCGTCCAAAACTACGAGCAGTACTTC.

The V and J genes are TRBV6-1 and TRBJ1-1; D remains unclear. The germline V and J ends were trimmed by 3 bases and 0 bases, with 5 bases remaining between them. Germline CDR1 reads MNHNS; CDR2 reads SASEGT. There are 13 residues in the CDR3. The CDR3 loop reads CASSESMNTEAFF. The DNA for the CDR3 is TGTGCCAGCAGTGAGAGCATGAACACTGAAGCTTTCTTT.

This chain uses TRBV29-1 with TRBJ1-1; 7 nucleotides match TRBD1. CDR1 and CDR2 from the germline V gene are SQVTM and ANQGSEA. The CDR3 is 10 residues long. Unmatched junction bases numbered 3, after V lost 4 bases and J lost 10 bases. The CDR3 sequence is CSVVTGRAFF. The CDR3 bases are TGCAGCGTTGTGACAGGGCGAGCTTTCTTT.

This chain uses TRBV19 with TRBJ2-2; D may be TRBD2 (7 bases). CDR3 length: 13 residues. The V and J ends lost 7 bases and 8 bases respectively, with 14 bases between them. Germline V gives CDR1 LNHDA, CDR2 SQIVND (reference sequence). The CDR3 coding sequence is TGTGCCAGTACCGCGGGGGCCGCTGGGGAGCTGTTTTTT. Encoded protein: CASTAGAAGELFF.

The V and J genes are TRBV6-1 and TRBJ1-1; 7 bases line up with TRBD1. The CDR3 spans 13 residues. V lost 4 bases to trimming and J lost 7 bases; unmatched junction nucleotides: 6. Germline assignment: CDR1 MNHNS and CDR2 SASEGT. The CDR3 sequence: CASSVSGTVEAFF. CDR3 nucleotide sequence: TGTGCCAGCAGTGTTTCCGGGACAGTTGAAGCTTTCTTT.

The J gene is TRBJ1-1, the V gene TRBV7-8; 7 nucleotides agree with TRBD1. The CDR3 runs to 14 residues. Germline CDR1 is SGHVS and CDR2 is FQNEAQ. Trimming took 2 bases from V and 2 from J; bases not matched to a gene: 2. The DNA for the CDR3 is TGTGCCAGCAGCTTACACAGGGGCAACACTGAAGCTTTCTTT. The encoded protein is CASSLHRGNTEAFF.